The source of this TCR beta chain is a study of human T cells and chemical hapten exposure (dated by TCRdb to the early 2020s). In the study overall: For sensitization, 2% DPC in acetone was applied to a 2 cm by 2 cm area of upper inner arm skin. In alopecia patients, the study followed how the peripheral blood TCR repertoire changed in vivo over primary and secondary sensitization to diphenylcyclopropenone (DPC), a hapten. Libraries were combined into a pool for sequencing, and differences in TCR yield between samples came mainly from small differences in library volumes within the pool. Blood for TCR sequencing was provided by twenty-nine alopecia patients at one to four time points (pre-sensitization, 2, 6 and 24 weeks). Patch testing on the upper back used Finn chambers containing 0.01% DPC, with scoring done after 6 days according to International Contact Dermatitis Research Group standards. The mostly female patient cohort included alopecia areata with under or over 50% scalp involvement, alopecia totalis and alopecia universalis. Blood samples were taken from patients before sensitization (week 0) and at 2, 6 and about 24 weeks after DPC sensitization. Weekly therapeutic DPC doses were additionally applied to the scalp of patients throughout the roughly 25-week study period.

What the authors observed across the whole study: Patch test score correlated positively with the number of PT1 expanded TCRs, reaching significance at thresholds 8, 16 and 32 but not at 4. Repeated subsampling changed both the strength of the expansion versus patch-test correlation and the threshold at which that correlation became significant. Alopecia, a presumed autoimmune disease, was present in all patients, so the immune response of the patients might differ from that of healthy individuals. DPC sensitization did not change the number of TCRs with a frequency above 1 in 1000, and there was no evidence of changes in global repertoire structure. Compared with pre-sensitization or healthy control sets, expanded TCRs formed significantly more large CDR3 similarity clusters, which is consistent with antigen-driven responses.

To prepare the library, RACE was applied. Sequenced on a NextSeq 500. During library preparation, unique molecular identifiers were attached to individual cDNA molecules so that TCRs could be counted quantitatively and reproducibly. For every blood RNA sample, sequencing covered both the TCR alpha and TCR beta chains. As for the authors' bioinformatics: Samples had a median of about 96,000 TCRs, with a range from about 23,224 to 700,000. The Decombinator software suite was used to annotate the V, J and CDR3 of the TCR reads. To make PS versus PT1 abundance plots, every sample was subsampled to the same number of TCRs (28,000). Expanded TCRs were defined as absent before sensitization and observed at least eight times at the 2-week time point. Using fastp at Q25 and MiXCR, TCRdb reprocessed the public reads and kept productive beta chains. Every distinct CDR3 protein forms one entry, paired with its most common genes and DNA. None of the V and J calls come from the authors' own analysis; TCRdb made them. For this sample the table gives about 350,000 distinct CDR3 sequences, of which just under 6.5% were detected only once. Around 5.6% of the sample rests with the top ten.

Relative to germline, V is 7 bases shorter and J is 8 bases shorter, with 18 bases between their ends. Reading from cysteine to phenylalanine, the CDR3 counts 13 amino acids. The entry retains the CDR3 DNA only, 39 bases that are in frame from base 1. CDR1 and CDR2 (DFQATT, SNEGSKA) derive from the germline V gene (reference sequence). Turning to this clonotype: Its specific antigen is unknown. The record has no base qualities; no much larger clone is one base away.

The time point label, read with the paper, signifies: patch test 2, 6 weeks after DPC sensitization. This sample's treatment or condition label indicates: therapeutic diphenylcyclopropenone sensitization with weekly scalp DPC. At each patch-test visit, blood was drawn before the patch test was applied. Patients were eligible if aged 18 to 70, diagnosed with alopecia and judged suitable for DPC therapy, and pregnant patients were excluded. Unfractionated whole blood was collected in Tempus Blood RNA tubes, and total RNA was extracted from that blood. The clonotype comes from a woman aged 18-29 years with alopecia areata. Some clones in this sample may be carry-over from other donors' samples. Material: whole blood, obtained in connection with sensitization to the hapten diphenylcyclopropenone (DPC). The chain was built from TRBV20-1 and TRBJ2-1; a tentative D call is TRBD2 (6 bases match). The DNA sequence reads TGCAGTGTTCTGCTCCGGAGGGGCGATGAGCAGTTCTTC. Its protein product is CSVLLRRGDEQFF.